This TCR beta chain was captured in a study of T cell responses to AZD1222 COVID-19 vaccine. The overall study: Second doses at about 4 or about 12 weeks were pooled.

Points on this clone: Its antigen is unknown.

Clones were sequenced by immunoSEQ multiplex PCR, and TCRdb holds only the in-frame ones, with some missing. The sample lists approximately 100,000 clones; around nine tenths were seen once. Study-wide results and limits: Vaccination with two AZD1222 doses was followed by a rise in Spike-specific TCR breadth and depth. Baseline seropositives among AZD1222 recipients totaled only 5 to 7.

Per the germline V gene, CDR1 is SEHNR and CDR2 is FQNEAQ (reference sequence). Trimming left V 6 bases short and J 4 bases short, with 10 bases between. The CDR3 has 12 amino acids. The sequencing used peripheral blood, collected on day 0 of AZD1222 vaccination. The chain carries TRBV7-9 and TRBJ2-7; weak D call: TRBD2 (5 bases). The clonotype originates from an adult in good health. The CDR3, as DNA: TGTGCCAGCAGTCCAACGGGATACGAGCAGTACTTC. This translates into CASSPTGYEQYF.